These T cell receptor beta chains were read from a single sample in a study of blood T cell repertoires in COVID-19. Here immunoSEQ multiplex PCR was the method, and the copy in TCRdb shows in-frame clones only, minus some. The table shows roughly 160,000 clones, with around nine tenths occurring only once. Sequencing was performed on peripheral blood. The receptors stem from a woman in her seventies with COVID-19, enrolled during active disease. Both conserved end residues are part of each CDR3.

>TRBV19
CASSMTSGGLETQYF
>TRBV10-1
CASSEHRDRESYNSPLHF
>TRBV5-1
CASSLEGGSSGNTIYF
>TRBV5-4
CASSRGLAGGTDTQYF
>TRBV19
CASSPARKGPNEKLFF
>TRBV7-2
CASSLEGQGSRQFF
>TRBV28
CASTTRTGWGVGEKLFF
>TRBV5-1
CASSPLLGGETQYF
>TRBV24-1
CATRPGGHLDGYTF
>TRBV28
CASRDRGGYTF
>TRBV15
CATSRRGTGSTDTQYF
>TRBV5-1
CASSVTSGQNTGELFF
>TRBV5-1
CASSSRTGRGYTF
>TRBV4-1
CASSLGQGQGNQPQHF
>TRBV6-2/TRBV6-3
CASSYSGLGEKLFF
>TRBV5-1
CASSPGLAGVYTDTQYF
>TRBV7-2
CASSLGPESYEQYF
>TRBV11-2
CASSPMRGGNTDTQYF
>TRBV3-1/TRBV3-2
CASSQEWLAPPYF
>TRBV10-3
CAISESGETQYF
>TRBV28
CASSLVEIDNEQFF
>TRBV29-1
CSGKGTENTEAFF
>TRBV5-3
CARSLVGTGPSLNTEAFF
>TRBV2
CASSEGQGENQPQHF
>TRBV30
CAWTPGQGLNQPQHF
>TRBV24-1
CATSDPGQGNIQYF
>TRBV7-6
CASSSLGGANTGELFF
>TRBV7-9
CASSLAGQNNSPLHF
>TRBV30
CAWSGMNTEAFF
>TRBV11-2
CASSLRTGASEQYF
>TRBV27
CASRAGRIYTEAFF
>TRBV5-4
CASSKDRETQYF
>TRBV30
CAWWGYGGKAFF
>TRBV7-9
CASSPGTGYGYTF
>TRBV28
CASSLKGQAPEAFF
>TRBV6-5
CASSLERGSGSEKLFF
>TRBV5-5
CASSPPGTVAYEQYF
>TRBV5-6
CASSLNLVPYEQYF
>TRBV2
CASSEAGWGGYTF
>TRBV7-9
CASSVGPGTREKLFF
>TRBV5-1
CASSFDPGQGSEKLFF
>TRBV10-3
CAIKSTGKNTEAFF
>TRBV10-1
CASSESNSNTIYF
>TRBV5-8
CASRSKGKSDYEQYF
>TRBV19
CASSIGTQRNEQYF
>TRBV5-6
CASSLRDTEAFF
>TRBV5-5
CASSFGTGEYTGELFF
>TRBV10-3
CAISESRGTGFLAFF
>TRBV5-1
CASSLRSGGAFQETQYF
>TRBV3-1/TRBV3-2
CASSQRQGDQPQHF
>TRBV6-2/TRBV6-3
CASTPQGTGGTGELFF
>TRBV9
CASSVMLSSYNEQFF
>TRBV30
CAWSAGGQGDEKLFF
>TRBV5-1
CASSLGQGDGYTF
>TRBV3-1/TRBV3-2
CASSRRTAGNTIYF
>TRBV30
CAWSVGGVGAEAFF
>TRBV21-1
CASSKVLAAGEPGYEQYF
>TRBV9
CASSLTTGGTEAFF
>TRBV19
CASMTGNSPLHF
>TRBV5-6
CASSFTGGYNEQFF